One sample yielded the 15 T cell receptor beta chains listed below, sequenced in a study of CXCR3-negative and CXCR3-positive naive CD8 T cells. The libraries of TRB cDNA were prepared using 5' RACE with UMI labels. TCRdb reanalyzed the 5' RACE reads, giving one entry per CDR3 protein sequence and no DNA. Here the sample table reports under 110,000 distinct CDR3 sequences. Whole-study results and caveats: In CXCR3-positive naive cells, the TRB CDR3s were more hydrophobic than in CXCR3-negative naive cells.

Antigen specificity for these receptors is unknown. The sample consisted of naive CXCR3+ CD8+ T cells from blood. Stated subset: CD45RO-CCR7+CD27+CD95- naive CD8+ T cells expressing CXCR3 (TNR3+). The receptors come from a human donor in good health. Some clones in this sample may be carry-over from other donors' samples.

This chain links TRBV29-1 with TRBJ1-3. The V gene's germline CDR1 is SQVTM and CDR2 ANQGSEA. The CDR3 sequence is 14 residues long. The CDR3 is CSVEDQGQGNTIYF.

The CDR3: CASSIGYLDYEQYF. This chain links TRBV19 with TRBJ2-7. Germline lookup yields CDR1 LNHDA and CDR2 SQIVND (reference sequence). This CDR3 region has 14 residues.

This CDR3 is CASSLTGVARDWYNEQFF. The chain employs TRBV7-3 and TRBJ2-1; TCRdb gives TRBD2 as the D gene, but with no DNA this cannot be confirmed. CDR1 is SGHTA, CDR2 FQGTGA, per germline. The CDR3 is 18 residues long.

This rearrangement joins TRBV13 to TRBJ2-7; the D call from TCRdb, TRBD1, cannot be confirmed without DNA. CDR1 PRHDT and CDR2 FYEKMQ come from the germline V gene (reference sequence). The CDR3 spans 12 residues. The CDR3 region is CASTLGVGEQYF.

The rearrangement joins TRBV7-8 to TRBJ2-7. Looked up from germline, CDR1 is SGHVS and CDR2 is FQNEAQ. This CDR3 is 15 amino acids long. The CDR3 protein is CASSLAYGPSYEQYF.

V gene TRBV9 combines with J gene TRBJ1-1; TCRdb reports TRBD1, a call that lacks DNA to check it against. This CDR3 contains 15 residues. CDR1 and CDR2 (germline): SGDLS, YYNGEE. This chain's CDR3 is CASSPFGDIHTEAFF.

The chain joins TRBV12-3 or TRBV12-4 to TRBJ2-3. CDR3 length: 14 residues. Here the CDR3 reads CASSLADGTDTQYF.

The V call is TRBV7-9, the J call TRBJ1-1; lacking DNA, the TRBD1 call made by TCRdb goes unchecked. The CDR3 has 17 amino acids. From germline, CDR1 is SEHNR and CDR2 FQNEAQ (reference sequence). CDR3 region: CASSSEGGTGGNTEAFF.

This rearrangement joins TRBV20-1 to TRBJ2-1; the TCRdb D gene call, TRBD1, has no DNA to confirm it. This CDR3 is built from 12 residues. The germline CDR1 and CDR2 sequences are DFQATT and SNEGSKA (reference sequence). CDR3 region: CSAPGTTNEQFF.

The chain joins TRBV5-1 to TRBJ2-7. There are 11 residues in the CDR3. Germline CDR1 is SGHRS and CDR2 is YFSETQ. CDR3 region: CASGFENQEYF.

This chain uses TRBV12-3 or TRBV12-4 with TRBJ2-1; the D call from TCRdb, TRBD2, cannot be confirmed without DNA. The CDR3 consists of 18 residues. This chain's CDR3 is CASSPGLAGELSYNEQFF.

The rearrangement links TRBV29-1 to TRBJ1-2. The CDR3 totals 14 residues. Germline V lookup: CDR1 SQVTM, CDR2 ANQGSEA. CDR3 in amino acids: CSAPTKEANYGYTF. Complete variable domain (other parts from reference TRBV29-1 and TRBJ1-2): SAVISQKPSRDICQRGTSLTIQCQVDSQVTMMFWYRQQPGQSLTLIATANQGSEATYESGFVIDKFPISRPNLTFSTLTVSNMSPEDSSIYLCSAPTKEANYGYTFGSGTRLTVV.

This chain uses TRBV12-3 or TRBV12-4 with TRBJ2-6. This CDR3 region has 17 residues. The CDR3 loop reads CASSLGLHGSGANVLTF.

V and J are TRBV7-9 and TRBJ1-2; TCRdb lists TRBD1, though no DNA is available to test this call. Germline V lookup: CDR1 SEHNR, CDR2 FQNEAQ (reference sequence). The CDR3 extends over 15 amino acids. CDR3 sequence reads: CASSPLQGPDSGYTF.

The chain has TRBV19 and TRBJ2-7; TCRdb lists TRBD2, though no DNA is available to test this call. The CDR3 covers 14 residues. CDR1 and CDR2 from the germline V gene are LNHDA and SQIVND (reference sequence). The CDR3 reads CASSIGTSSYEQYF.